This T cell receptor beta chain was found in a study of cytomegalovirus exposure and HLA in healthy donors. The PCR was carried out with 60 Vbeta primers and 13 Jbeta primers. Generated by immunoSEQ multiplex PCR, the TCRdb table keeps only in-frame clones and is missing some. In the table there are around 180,000 clones, 75% to 85% of which are singletons. The V and J ends lost 4 bases and 7 bases, in that order; junction bases with no gene match: 3. This CDR3 comprises 11 residues. Germline CDR1 and CDR2: SQVTM and ANQGSEA. This clonotype was sampled from a man aged 25 to 45 in good health and CMV-seropositive. The material sequenced was PBMCs. The rearrangement joins TRBV29-1 to TRBJ1-1; 7 bases line up with TRBD1. CDR3 region: CSVGYRGEAFF. In nucleotides, the CDR3 is TGCAGCGTTGGATACAGGGGTGAAGCTTTCTTT. The variable domain in full, completed from reference TRBV29-1 and TRBJ1-1, reads SAVISQKPSRDICQRGTSLTIQCQVDSQVTMMFWYRQQPGQSLTLIATANQGSEATYESGFVIDKFPISRPNLTFSTLTVSNMSPEDSSIYLCSVGYRGEAFFGQGTRLTVV.